Sequencing of this TCR beta chain was carried out in a study of OX40 agonist ivuxolimab in advanced cancers. Only in-frame clones appear in the TCRdb table, and some are missing; sequencing was by immunoSEQ multiplex PCR. In the table there are roughly 41,000 clones, 86% of which are singletons. The CDR3 has 14 residues. Germline assignment: CDR1 SGHDT and CDR2 YYEEEE. Trimming removed 2 bases from V and 3 bases from J, with 12 bases in between. The chain is built from TRBV5-6 and TRBJ2-7; D is ambiguous. This TCR was recovered from an adult with an advanced solid tumor such as melanoma, head and neck, liver or kidney cancer. Here the sequenced sample was CD4+ or CD8+ T cells sorted from blood, taken in a trial of the OX40 agonist ivuxolimab. CDR3 region: CASSFSEIHYEQYF. CDR3 in DNA: TGTGCCAGCAGCTTCAGCGAAATCCACTACGAGCAGTACTTC.